What follows describes a single T cell receptor (beta chain). Germline V gives CDR1 MGHRA, CDR2 YSYEKL. The ends lost 3 bases at V and 1 base at J; junction bases unmatched: 0. CDR3 size: 15 residues. The data derive from a study of blood T cell repertoires in COVID-19. Study at large: Donors in the United States, Italy and Spain gave samples during acute or convalescent COVID-19.

As handled by the study authors: Reference gene primer amplification gave estimated nucleated cell counts. Clones were sequenced by immunoSEQ multiplex PCR, and TCRdb holds only the in-frame ones, with some missing. V and J calls and clone size follow that table, whereas D and trimming were derived from the DNA. The sample lists approximately 180,000 clones, around 79% occurring once. The clonotype comes from a woman in her sixties or seventies with acute or convalescent COVID-19. The specimen was peripheral blood. The rearrangement joins TRBV4-1 to TRBJ1-5; 10 bases line up with TRBD1. CDR3 in amino acids: CASSQGQGSNQPQHF. The CDR3 bases are TGCGCCAGCAGCCAGGGACAGGGGAGCAATCAGCCCCAGCATTTT.